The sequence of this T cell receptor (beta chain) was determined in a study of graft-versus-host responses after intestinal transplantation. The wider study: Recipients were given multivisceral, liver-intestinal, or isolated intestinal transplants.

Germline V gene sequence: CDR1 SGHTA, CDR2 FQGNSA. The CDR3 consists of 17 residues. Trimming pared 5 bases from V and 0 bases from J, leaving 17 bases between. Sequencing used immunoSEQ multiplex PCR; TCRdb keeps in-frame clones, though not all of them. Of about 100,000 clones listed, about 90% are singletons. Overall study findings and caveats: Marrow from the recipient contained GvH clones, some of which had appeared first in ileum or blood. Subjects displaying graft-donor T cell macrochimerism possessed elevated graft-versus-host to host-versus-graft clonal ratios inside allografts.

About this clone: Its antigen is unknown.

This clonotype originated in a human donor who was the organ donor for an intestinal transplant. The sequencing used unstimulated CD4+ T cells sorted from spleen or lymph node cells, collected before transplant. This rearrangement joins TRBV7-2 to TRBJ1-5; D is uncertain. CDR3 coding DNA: TGTGCCAGCAGCCCCGAGGCATCAACATATAGCAATCAGCCCCAGCATTTT. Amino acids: CASSPEASTYSNQPQHF.